The T cell receptor (beta chain) described here comes from a study of blood T cells in healthy people across ages. For the second PCR, which ran for about 6 to 12 cycles, a sample-barcoded 5' primer and a J-beta primer mix were used. TCRdb passed the 5' RACE reads through MiXCR, listing each CDR3 protein once. The sample carries about 1,500,000 distinct CDR3 sequences, 42% recorded once. Germline CDR1 is MDHEN and CDR2 is SYDVKM. Between the trimmed V and J ends, which lost 5 bases and 7 bases, there was a span of 20 bases. This CDR3 comprises 15 residues. No fewer than 5.5 micrograms of total RNA were isolated from every sample.

The source of this sequence is a woman aged 18-29 years in good health. The sample taken for sequencing was blood. The V and J genes are TRBV28 and TRBJ2-5; the D gene could be TRBD1 or TRBD2 (5 bases each). The CDR3 spells CASSLQGGGPGTQYF. CDR3 sequence (DNA): TGTGCCAGCAGTCTCCAGGGTGGGGGACCGGGGACCCAGTACTTC. Complete variable domain (other parts from reference TRBV28 and TRBJ2-5): DVKVTQSSRYLVKRTGEKVFLECVQDMDHENMFWYRQDPGLGLRLIYFSYDVKMKEKGDIPEGYSVSREKKERFSLILESASTNQTSMYLCASSLQGGGPGTQYFGPGTRLLVL.